These 5 T cell receptor beta chains came from one sample sequenced in a study of T cell responses to AZD1222 COVID-19 vaccine. Repertoires were generated with immunoSEQ multiplex PCR, while TCRdb's copy carries only in-frame clones and drops some. This sample yields around 260,000 clones, of which 85% to 95% are seen a single time; 0.55% belongs to the top ten. The material sequenced was peripheral blood, taken on day 0 of AZD1222 vaccination. All receptors derive from an adult in good health.

In DNA, the CDR3 is TGTGCCAGCAACCCCCCTAGCGGGCTCGGTGAGCAGTTCTTC. Residues: CASNPPSGLGEQFF. The chain links TRBV7-2 to TRBJ2-1, with 8 bases aligning to TRBD2. CDR1 and CDR2 (germline): SGHTA, FQGNSA. The trim removed 7 bases at V and 9 bases at J, leaving 11 bases unmatched. The CDR3 contains 14 residues.

The V and J genes are TRBV6-5 and TRBJ2-7; TRBD2 matches 11 bases. J lost 6 bases, V lost 5 bases, and 9 bases had no gene match. The CDR3 loop spans 15 amino acids. Germline V gene sequence: CDR1 MNHEY, CDR2 SVGAGI. The CDR3 DNA reads as TGTGCCAGCAGTCCCACGACTAGCGGGGACGGCGAGCAGTACTTC. Translating it yields CASSPTTSGDGEQYF.

J is TRBJ2-1 and V is TRBV7-2; tentative D call: TRBD2 (6 bases). The CDR3 has 15 amino acids. Germline V gene sequence: CDR1 SGHTA, CDR2 FQGNSA. The V gene lost 5 bases and the J gene lost 5 bases, with 16 bases spanning the gap. The CDR3 nucleotides are TGTGCCAGCAGCGAACGCGGGACCTACGACAATGAGCAGTTCTTC. Its translation is CASSERGTYDNEQFF.

V and J are TRBV28 and TRBJ2-7; TRBD1 or TRBD2 may be the D gene (5 bases each). This CDR3 has 15 residues. Per germline, CDR1 MDHEN and CDR2 SYDVKM. V was cut by 6 bases and J by 2 bases, with 17 bases left in between. CDR3 region: CASRAGTRGTYEQYF. In DNA, the CDR3 is TGTGCCAGCAGGGCCGGGACCCGGGGCACCTACGAGCAGTACTTC. The entire variable domain, with the rest obtained from reference TRBV28 and TRBJ2-7, is as follows: DVKVTQSSRYLVKRTGEKVFLECVQDMDHENMFWYRQDPGLGLRLIYFSYDVKMKEKGDIPEGYSVSREKKERFSLILESASTNQTSMYLCASRAGTRGTYEQYFGPGTRLTVT.

A remark on this clone: The junction shows a germline mismatch at one end, possibly a read error. The V call is TRBV7-2, the J call TRBJ2-6; D possibly corresponds to TRBD2 (6 bases). The CDR3 runs to 15 residues. Per the germline V gene, CDR1 is SGHTA and CDR2 is FQGNSA. Here the CDR3 DNA reads TGTGCCAGCAGCCTAGCGCGGGCTGGGGCCAACGTCCTGACTTTC. Its protein product is CASSLARAGANVLTF.